This T cell receptor beta chain is drawn from a study of control samples from healthy donors and cancer patients. The CDR3 loop spans 15 amino acids. Trimming took 3 bases from V and 7 from J, leaving 15 bases between them. Germline CDR1 LNHDA, CDR2 SQIVND (reference sequence). Sequencing was performed with immunoSEQ multiplex PCR; in TCRdb, only in-frame clones are kept and a portion is missing. The sample shows 35,000 to 50,000 clones, roughly 94% of them seen only once. Material: blood. The J gene is TRBJ2-2, the V gene TRBV19, with D perhaps TRBD1 (6 bases). This clonotype was sampled from a man aged 60 to 75 in good health. The CDR3 sequence is CASSIDRSSGGELFF. CDR3 nucleotides: TGTGCCAGTAGTATCGACAGGTCCAGCGGCGGGGAGCTGTTTTTT.